This T cell receptor beta chain was obtained from a study of cytomegalovirus exposure and HLA in healthy donors. Regarding the study as a whole: The authors listed 180 or so TCR beta chains as cytomegalovirus-associated.

Donors sampled were nominally healthy, though unrecorded immune exposures were likely. The CDR3 contains 14 residues. Germline V gene sequence: CDR1 SQVTM, CDR2 ANQGSEA. V gave up 7 bases and J gave up 2 bases; unmatched junction bases: 10. This clone has only a few counts. The antigen remains undetermined. Other DNA sequences of this sample code for an identical CDR3. Primers: 60 Vbeta forward and 13 Jbeta reverse. Measured with immunoSEQ multiplex PCR; TCRdb has only the in-frame clones, and not every one. The sample yields about 190,000 clones, about four fifths seen once. The sequenced material came from PBMCs. The V and J genes are TRBV29-1 and TRBJ1-2, with 7 nucleotides matching TRBD1. The receptor's source is a woman in her forties in good health and CMV-seronegative. The CDR3 protein is CSGSASTGNYGYTF. Here the CDR3 DNA reads TGCAGCGGATCCGCGTCGACAGGGAACTATGGCTACACCTTC.